These 9 T cell receptor beta chains were sequenced from one sample in a study of blood T cell repertoires in COVID-19. Clones were sequenced by immunoSEQ multiplex PCR, and TCRdb holds only the in-frame ones, with some missing. This sample has over 100,000 clones; approximately 90% occur once, and the top ten carry 0.95% to 1.3%. Sequenced: peripheral blood. The source of these receptors is a human donor in a cohort sampled during active COVID-19.

V usage is TRBV5-1 and J usage is TRBJ1-2, with a weak D call TRBD1 (6 bases). Trimming cost V 0 bases and J 4 bases, with 10 bases left between them. This CDR3 spans 14 amino acids. Germline values: CDR1 SGHRS, CDR2 YFSETQ. The CDR3 spells CASSLGQGIYGYTF. CDR3 DNA: TGCGCCAGCAGCTTGGGGCAGGGGATCTATGGCTACACCTTC.

The J gene is TRBJ2-2, the V gene TRBV5-1; 8 bases are shared with TRBD1. The CDR3 spans 16 residues. The J segment lost 1 base and the V segment lost 2 bases, leaving 4 bases of the junction unmatched. The germline gives CDR1 SGHRS, CDR2 YFSETQ. The chain's CDR3 is CASSFQTGENTGELFF. The CDR3 DNA is TGCGCCAGCAGCTTTCAGACAGGGGAGAACACCGGGGAGCTGTTTTTT.

This clone has only one observation. This chain uses TRBV5-1 with TRBJ2-3; D is possibly TRBD1 (5 bases). This CDR3 region has 17 residues. In germline, CDR1 is SGHRS, CDR2 YFSETQ. V lost 0 bases to trimming and J lost 2 bases, with 16 bases between them. CDR3 sequence: CASSLAPGFSITDTQYF. The CDR3 DNA reads TGCGCCAGCAGCTTGGCCCCAGGGTTTTCCATCACAGATACGCAGTATTTT.

The rearrangement uses TRBV7-9 and TRBJ2-7, with 12 bases lining up with TRBD2. J gave up 2 bases and V 2 bases, and 1 base lay outside the gene matches. There are 15 residues in the CDR3. Germline assignment: CDR1 SEHNR and CDR2 FQNEAQ (reference sequence). The DNA for the CDR3 is TGTGCCAGCAGCTTACTAGCGGGAGGGGCCTACGAGCAGTACTTC. It translates to CASSLLAGGAYEQYF.

CDR3 DNA sequence: TGTGCCAGCAGCTTAGATGGGAAGGGGCGGTTTTCACCCCTCCACTTT. Translating gives CASSLDGKGRFSPLHF. The V and J genes are TRBV11-3 and TRBJ1-6; weak D call: TRBD1 (5 bases). The CDR3 extends over 16 amino acids. V lost 0 bases to trimming and J lost 9 bases, with 15 bases between them. Germline V CDR1 and CDR2: SGHNT, YENEEA. The complete variable domain, with remaining parts taken from reference TRBV11-3 and TRBJ1-6, reads EAGVVQSPRYKIIEKKQPVAFWCNPISGHNTLYWYLQNLGQGPELLIRYENEEAVDDSQLPKDRFSAERLKGVDSTLKIQPAELGDSAVYLCASSLDGKGRFSPLHFGNGTRLTVT.

V usage is TRBV25-1 and J usage is TRBJ1-2, with 8 bases identical to TRBD1. V gave up 6 bases and J gave up 0 bases; unmatched junction bases: 6. Germline V gene data show CDR1 as MGHDK and CDR2 as SYGVNS. This CDR3 region has 15 residues. DNA of the CDR3: TGTGCCAGCAGCCCCACAGGGGGTCCTAACTATGGCTACACCTTC. Its protein product is CASSPTGGPNYGYTF.

V and J are TRBV5-5 and TRBJ1-2; TRBD1 matches at 10 bases. Per germline, CDR1 SGHKS and CDR2 YYEKEE (reference sequence). Trimming took 1 base from V and 6 from J; bases not matched to a gene: 9. The CDR3 covers 16 residues. CDR3 loop: CASSLLDRGIRDGYTF. Here the CDR3 DNA reads TGTGCCAGCAGCTTGTTGGACAGGGGGATCCGAGATGGCTACACCTTC.

This chain links TRBV7-9 with TRBJ2-2, with TRBD2 identical over 11 bases. The CDR3 loop spans 16 amino acids. The V and J ends lost 4 bases and 4 bases, in that order; junction bases with no gene match: 5. The germline V gene has CDR1 SEHNR and CDR2 FQNEAQ (reference sequence). CDR3 residues: CASSSLAGGGTGELFF. In DNA form, the CDR3 reads TGTGCCAGCAGCTCCCTAGCGGGGGGCGGCACCGGGGAGCTGTTTTTT.

This sequence joins TRBV10-3 and TRBJ1-6; 9 bases are shared with TRBD1. Germline CDR1 is ENHRY and CDR2 is SYGVKD. The J segment lost 10 bases and the V segment lost 1 base, leaving 11 bases of the junction unmatched. The CDR3 has 17 residues. In DNA, the CDR3 is TGTGCCATCAGTGAGTACAGGGACAGGGCGAGTAGATCACCCCTCCACTTT. Encoded protein: CAISEYRDRASRSPLHF.